The 17 T cell receptor beta chains listed next were all sequenced from one sample in a study of shared clonotypes between healthy human individuals (dated by TCRdb to 2020 to 2021). Receptor libraries were prepared by the immunoSEQ multiplex PCR assay. The clones in this table, taken by TCRdb from immuneACCESS, are in-frame only. Not every clone is retained; where verified, under half of the shortfall comes from an unresolved V gene, and the cause of the rest is unknown. The table for this sample lists a few hundred thousand clones; 80% to 90% of them were counted only once. The ten top clones hold roughly 16% of the sample. The sequencing sample was made of memory CD8+ T cells sorted from blood. The cell subset or site label here, explained by the study, means: CD45RO+ cells pooled with CCR7-negative TemRA cells. Receptors were obtained from a man between 18 and 29 years old in good health.

The genes are TRBV9 and TRBJ2-7; weak D call: TRBD2 (5 bases). Per the germline V gene, CDR1 is SGDLS and CDR2 is YYNGEE. Trimming left V 0 bases short and J 6 bases short, with 10 bases between. The CDR3 spans 13 residues. The CDR3 protein is CASSVGGRGEQYF. The DNA for the CDR3 is TGTGCCAGCAGCGTAGGAGGGAGAGGCGAGCAGTACTTC.

The rearrangement links TRBV2 to TRBJ2-7, with D tentatively TRBD2 (6 bases). V lost 6 bases and J 3 bases, leaving 21 bases between the germline ends. In germline, CDR1 is SNHLY, CDR2 FYNNEI. This CDR3 comprises 16 residues. The CDR3 coding sequence is TGTGCCAGCAGGACCCGGGACTCAAAAGGAAACTACGAGCAGTACTTC. It specifies CASRTRDSKGNYEQYF.

Concerning this clone: Different DNA sequences within this sample yield the same CDR3. This chain links TRBV28 with TRBJ2-1; D is ambiguous. Trimming pared 5 bases from V and 0 bases from J, leaving 2 bases between. CDR3 size: 12 residues. Germline lookup yields CDR1 MDHEN and CDR2 SYDVKM. The CDR3 bases are TGTGCCAGCAGTCTCTCCTACAATGAGCAGTTCTTC. Its protein is CASSLSYNEQFF.

The chain links TRBV6-6 to TRBJ1-5; 8 bases are a match to TRBD1. The CDR3 covers 16 residues. V shed 3 bases, J shed 4 bases, and the junction held 8 bases outside the gene matches. Germline V CDR1 and CDR2: MNHNY, SVGAGI (reference sequence). The CDR3 region has the DNA TGTGCCAGCAGTTATTGGGAGACAGGGGTTAATCAGCCCCAGCATTTT. Its translation: CASSYWETGVNQPQHF.

The chain recombines TRBV7-9 with TRBJ2-3; D is possibly TRBD1 (5 bases). CDR1 is SEHNR and CDR2 is FQNEAQ in the germline V gene (reference sequence). The length of the CDR3 is 16 residues. Trimming stripped 5 bases from V and 2 bases from J, with 17 bases between. CDR3 nucleotides: TGTGCCAGCAGCCCCCCCGCAGGGCCTCACACAGATACGCAGTATTTT. Protein: CASSPPAGPHTDTQYF.

This clone has a handful of counts. The genes are TRBV5-6 and TRBJ1-2, with no clear D. The CDR3 spans 16 residues. Germline-derived CDR1 and CDR2 are SGHDT and YYEEEE. V was pared by 6 bases and J by 3 bases, with 21 bases between. CDR3 coding DNA: TGTGCCAGCACAAACAACATGGCACTTCGGGACTATGGCTACACCTTC. Amino acid sequence: CASTNNMALRDYGYTF.

As regards this clone: Additional DNA sequences in this sample encode the identical CDR3. The CDR3 loop reads CASSPGYEQYF. DNA for the CDR3: TGCGCCAGCAGCCCTGGTTACGAGCAGTACTTC. The chain links TRBV5-1 to TRBJ2-7, with no clear D. Germline lookup yields CDR1 SGHRS and CDR2 YFSETQ. There are 11 residues in the CDR3. V gave up 4 bases and J gave up 4 bases, with 6 bases separating them.

V gene TRBV9 combines with J gene TRBJ2-7; D possibly corresponds to TRBD2 (5 bases). The CDR3 contains 12 residues. In germline, CDR1 is SGDLS, CDR2 YYNGEE. The germline V and J ends were trimmed by 3 bases and 7 bases, with 11 bases remaining between them. The CDR3 DNA is TGTGCCAGCAGCGCCGGTTCGGGAGAGCAGTACTTC. Translated, it gives CASSAGSGEQYF.

The rearrangement uses TRBV6-1 and TRBJ2-2, with TRBD1 identical over 10 bases. Per germline, CDR1 MNHNS and CDR2 SASEGT. This CDR3 spans 18 amino acids. The ends lost 4 bases at V and 2 bases at J; junction bases unmatched: 10. CDR3 loop: CASSGGRQGAYNTGELFF. The CDR3 nucleotides read TGTGCCAGCAGTGGCGGCCGACAGGGGGCGTATAACACCGGGGAGCTGTTTTTT.

The chain carries TRBV5-6 and TRBJ2-7; D may be TRBD1 or TRBD2 (5 bases each). V gave up 4 bases and J gave up 6 bases, with 11 bases separating them. This CDR3 is 12 amino acids long. CDR1 and CDR2 from the germline V gene are SGHDT and YYEEEE. CDR3 residues: CASSPGSGEQYF. CDR3 DNA sequence: TGTGCCAGCAGCCCAGGGAGTGGCGAGCAGTACTTC. The whole variable domain, remainder taken from reference TRBV5-6 and TRBJ2-7, is DAGVTQSPTHLIKTRGQQVTLRCSPKSGHDTVSWYQQALGQGPQFIFQYYEEEERQRGNFPDRFSGHQFPNYSSELNVNALLLGDSALYLCASSPGSGEQYFGPGTRLTVT.

The table lists this clone with a count of one. V is TRBV10-3 and J is TRBJ2-5; 10 bases match TRBD2. V was pared by 6 bases and J by 5 bases, with 3 bases of the junction left unmatched. This CDR3 spans 13 amino acids. Germline CDR1 and CDR2: ENHRY and SYGVKD. The CDR3 region is CAISGLADETQYF. CDR3 in DNA: TGTGCCATCAGCGGACTAGCGGACGAGACCCAGTACTTC.

This chain links TRBV2 with TRBJ2-7; D is undetermined. Trimming stripped 4 bases from V and 3 bases from J, with 16 bases between. The CDR3 loop spans 15 amino acids. From germline, CDR1 is SNHLY and CDR2 FYNNEI. The CDR3 loop reads CASSAGFSRHYEQYF. The CDR3 coding sequence is TGTGCCAGCAGTGCTGGGTTTAGCCGGCACTACGAGCAGTACTTC.

This clone was counted between two and nine times. The gene calls are TRBV6-5 and TRBJ2-7; 9 bases map to TRBD1. This CDR3 contains 15 residues. Germline CDR1 reads MNHEY; CDR2 reads SVGAGI. With 5 bases clipped from V and 6 bases from J, the junction kept 11 bases outside the gene matches. CDR3 residues: CASSPGTGILCEQYF. CDR3 in DNA: TGTGCCAGCAGTCCAGGGACAGGGATCCTATGCGAGCAGTACTTC.

This chain joins TRBV9 and TRBJ2-2; 7 bases match TRBD2. There are 16 residues in the CDR3. The V and J ends lost 0 bases and 5 bases, in that order; junction bases with no gene match: 7. Germline CDR1 SGDLS, CDR2 YYNGEE. CDR3 DNA: TGTGCCAGCAGCGTAGGCGCGGGGGAGTTGACCGGGGAGCTGTTTTTT. As protein: CASSVGAGELTGELFF.

This clone was counted only a few times. The chain joins TRBV11-2 to TRBJ2-1; D is unresolved. The CDR3 contains 11 residues. Trimming removed 4 bases at V and 7 bases at J, with 5 bases between. Germline CDR1 and CDR2: SGHAT and FQNNGV. This CDR3 is CASSWGNEQFF. The DNA of the CDR3 is TGTGCCAGCAGCTGGGGAAATGAGCAGTTCTTC.

The V gene is TRBV5-6, the J gene TRBJ2-7; D is ambiguous. CDR1 is SGHDT and CDR2 is YYEEEE in the germline V gene. The CDR3 spans 13 residues. V was cut by 0 bases and J by 5 bases, with 9 bases left in between. CDR3 nucleotides: TGTGCCAGCAGCTTGGGTTCCGCGCACGAGCAGTACTTC. Amino acids: CASSLGSAHEQYF.

The V call is TRBV10-2, the J call TRBJ2-4; 11 positions agree with TRBD2. The length of the CDR3 is 19 residues. CDR1 and CDR2 from the germline V gene are WSHSY and SAAADI. The V gene end was trimmed by 2 bases and the J gene end by 1 base; junction bases not matched to a gene: 10. The CDR3 bases are TGCGCCAGCAGTGAGCTACTAGCGGGAGAGGAGAGCGCCAAAAACATTCAGTACTTC. Translation gives CASSELLAGEESAKNIQYF.